This is a list of T cell receptor beta chains from one sample in a study of post-analysis software for immune sequencing data. TCRdb fed the PCR reads into MiXCR, producing one record per CDR3 protein. The sample lists fewer than 700,000 distinct CDR3 sequences, 44% occurring once. Sequencing was performed on blood. These receptors all come from a girl aged 5 to 17 with multiple sclerosis. Each CDR3 is given with its conserved first and last residue. A D gene is named only where the DNA matches it firmly. Part of the rows lack a size; the others show once, few, many or a class for expanded clones.

J gene	D gene	V gene	CDR3 length	clone size	CDR3 protein	CDR3 DNA
TRBJ2-1	NA	TRBV12-3/TRBV12-4	14	NA	CASSWASLYNEQFF	TGTGCCAGTAGTTGGGCGTCCTTGTACAATGAGCAGTTCTTC
TRBJ1-4	NA	TRBV29-1	13	NA	CSATGTEGEKLFF	TGCAGCGCAACCGGGACGGAGGGTGAAAAACTGTTTTTT
TRBJ2-1	TRBD2	TRBV6-2/TRBV6-3	16	NA	CASSYPSGGAGIEQFF	TGTGCCAGCAGTTACCCTAGCGGGGGGGCCGGAATTGAGCAGTTCTTC
TRBJ2-7	NA	TRBV5-4	15	NA	CASSLEYGSTYEQYF	TGTGCCAGCAGCTTGGAATACGGCAGTACCTACGAGCAGTACTTC
TRBJ1-2	TRBD1	TRBV6-6	11	NA	CASIYRGGDTF	TGTGCCAGCATTTACAGGGGAGGGGACACCTTC
TRBJ2-1	TRBD1	TRBV4-1	16	NA	CASSQERGLAYNEQFF	TGCGCCAGCAGCCAAGAGAGGGGGCTAGCCTACAATGAGCAGTTCTTC
TRBJ2-7	TRBD1	TRBV4-1	15	NA	CASSQPGQGMGEQYF	TGCGCCAGCAGCCAACCGGGACAGGGAATGGGCGAGCAGTACTTC
TRBJ2-3	NA	TRBV27	16	NA	CASSLWVSGGTDTQYF	TGTGCCAGCAGTTTATGGGTTAGCGGAGGCACAGATACGCAGTATTTT
TRBJ2-1	NA	TRBV5-1	16	NA	CAGSLAGATSYNEQFF	TGCGCCGGCAGCTTGGCCGGGGCTACCTCCTACAATGAGCAGTTCTTC
TRBJ1-2	TRBD1	TRBV3-1	18	NA	CASSVRGGGLSINYGYTF	TGTGCCAGCAGCGTCCGGGGAGGGGGCTTATCTATCAACTATGGCTACACCTTC
TRBJ1-4	NA	TRBV10-3	15	NA	CAINESPGLNEKLFF	TGTGCCATCAATGAGTCCCCAGGGCTTAATGAAAAACTGTTTTTT
TRBJ2-7	NA	TRBV5-1	14	NA	CASSGRFGTYEQYF	TGCGCCAGCAGCGGCCGCTTTGGGACCTACGAGCAGTACTTC
TRBJ2-7	NA	TRBV9	14	NA	CASSADRWVYEQYF	TGTGCCAGCAGCGCTGATCGGTGGGTCTACGAGCAGTACTTC
TRBJ1-1	NA	TRBV5-5	17	NA	CASSLGAGLEKDTEAFF	TGTGCCAGCAGCTTGGGGGCAGGGTTAGAGAAAGACACTGAAGCTTTCTTT
TRBJ1-1	NA	TRBV12-3/TRBV12-4	14	few	CASTPGFRGTEAFF	TGTGCCAGCACCCCCGGATTCCGAGGGACTGAAGCTTTCTTT
TRBJ2-1	TRBD1	TRBV5-1	15	NA	CASSFAGTGKHEQFF	TGCGCCAGCAGCTTTGCTGGGACAGGGAAGCATGAGCAGTTCTTC
TRBJ2-7	TRBD1	TRBV20-1	13	few	CSARSGTANEQYF	TGCAGTGCCCGATCCGGGACAGCCAACGAGCAGTACTTC
TRBJ2-3	TRBD2	TRBV20-1	15	few	CSAFIGGGGTDTQYF	TGCAGTGCCTTTATCGGGGGAGGGGGCACAGATACGCAGTATTTT
TRBJ2-1	NA	TRBV4-1	16	NA	CASSRPRSGSYNEQFF	TGCGCCAGCAGCCGGCCCCGAAGCGGGTCCTACAATGAGCAGTTCTTC
TRBJ2-1	NA	TRBV6-5	14	NA	CASSYERNHNEQFF	TGTGCCAGCAGTTACGAGCGGAATCACAATGAGCAGTTCTTC
TRBJ2-5	NA	TRBV7-6	15	NA	CASSLAPATAETQYF	TGTGCCAGCAGCTTAGCGCCTGCGACAGCAGAGACCCAGTACTTC
TRBJ2-5	TRBD2	TRBV27	14	NA	CASRGSGRGEAQYF	TGTGCCAGCAGAGGTAGCGGGAGAGGAGAGGCCCAGTACTTC
TRBJ2-5	TRBD1	TRBV5-1	14	NA	CASGNMGTGETQYF	TGCGCCAGCGGGAATATGGGGACAGGAGAGACCCAGTACTTC
TRBJ1-1	TRBD1	TRBV6-5	12	NA	CATHRGRTEAFF	TGTGCCACACACAGGGGAAGAACTGAAGCTTTCTTT
TRBJ2-3	NA	TRBV29-1	15	few	CSVHAVLQSTDTQYF	TGCAGCGTCCATGCGGTGTTGCAGAGCACAGATACGCAGTATTTT
TRBJ1-6	NA	TRBV12-3/TRBV12-4	12	NA	CAGGKTGGPLHF	TGTGCCGGAGGAAAGACGGGGGGACCCCTCCACTTT
TRBJ2-7	NA	TRBV13	14	NA	CASSFVRAPYEQYF	TGTGCCAGCAGCTTTGTGCGGGCCCCCTACGAGCAGTACTTC
TRBJ2-3	TRBD2	TRBV12-3/TRBV12-4	15	few	CASIPQTSGTDTQYF	TGTGCCAGCATCCCTCAGACTAGCGGGACAGATACGCAGTATTTT
TRBJ2-5	NA	TRBV20-1	11	NA	CSVRNLETRYF	TGCAGTGTTAGGAACTTAGAGACCCGGTACTTC
TRBJ1-1	NA	TRBV6-5	12	NA	CASSYSEGAAFF	TGTGCCAGCAGTTACTCGGAGGGTGCGGCTTTCTTT
TRBJ2-1	NA	TRBV29-1	12	NA	CSGVLGYNEQFF	TGCAGCGGAGTTCTCGGTTACAATGAGCAGTTCTTC
TRBJ1-5	NA	TRBV29-1	13	few	CSVGVGFNQPQHF	TGCAGCGTTGGCGTCGGGTTCAATCAGCCCCAGCATTTT
TRBJ2-5	TRBD1	TRBV6-2/TRBV6-3	16	NA	CASSYPMQGAEETQYF	TGTGCCAGCAGTTACCCGATGCAGGGGGCCGAGGAGACCCAGTACTTC